This TCR beta chain was found in a study of beta chain features in type 1 diabetes. Study-level results: In all four CD4+ subsets, TCRB CDR3 length was significantly, moderately reduced in type 1 diabetes. Individuals with type 1 diabetes displayed fewer insertions and more deletions at VDJ junctions. Across patients, naive, central memory and Treg TCRB repertoires exhibited apparently greater similarity than was observed across healthy donors.

Reverse transcribing all isolated RNA meant expressed TCRB transcripts were sequenced. The method was immunoSEQ multiplex PCR; TCRdb's version includes in-frame clones alone and lacks a portion of them. Among 500,000 to 850,000 clones listed, about an eighth were seen once. Sorting based on CD45RO/CCR7/CD25/CD127/CD95/CD27 separated CD4+ naive, central memory, regulatory and stem cell-like memory cells. Sorted cells reached over 95% purity in every population. This clone has just a few counts. Its antigen remains unknown. CDR1 and CDR2 from the germline V gene are GTSNPN and SVGIG (reference sequence). Trimming took 2 bases from V and 5 from J, leaving 7 bases between them. The CDR3 loop spans 11 amino acids.

The TCR was taken from a man between 18 and 35 years old with type 1 diabetes. The sequenced material came from naive CD4+ T cells from blood. V and J are TRBV30 and TRBJ2-7; D ambiguous. CDR3 protein: CAWSRQNEQYF. CDR3 coding DNA: TGTGCCTGGAGTAGGCAGAACGAGCAGTACTTC.